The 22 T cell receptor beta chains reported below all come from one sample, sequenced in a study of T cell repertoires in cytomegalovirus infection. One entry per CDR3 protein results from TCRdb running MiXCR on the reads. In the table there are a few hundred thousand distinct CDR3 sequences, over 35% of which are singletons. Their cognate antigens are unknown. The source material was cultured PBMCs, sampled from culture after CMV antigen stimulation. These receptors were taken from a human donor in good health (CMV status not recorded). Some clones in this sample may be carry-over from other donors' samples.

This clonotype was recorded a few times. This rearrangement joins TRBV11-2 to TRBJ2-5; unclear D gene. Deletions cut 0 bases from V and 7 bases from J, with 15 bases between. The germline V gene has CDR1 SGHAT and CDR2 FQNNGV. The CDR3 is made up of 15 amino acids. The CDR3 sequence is CASSLEWRTRPTQYF. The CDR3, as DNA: TGTGCCAGCAGCTTAGAATGGCGTACCCGTCCGACCCAGTACTTC.

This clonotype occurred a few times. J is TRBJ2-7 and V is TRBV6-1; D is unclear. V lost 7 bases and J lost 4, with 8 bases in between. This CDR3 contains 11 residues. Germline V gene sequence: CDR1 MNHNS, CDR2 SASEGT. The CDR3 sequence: CASTNRYEQYF. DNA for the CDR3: TGTGCCAGCACTAATCGTTACGAGCAGTACTTC.

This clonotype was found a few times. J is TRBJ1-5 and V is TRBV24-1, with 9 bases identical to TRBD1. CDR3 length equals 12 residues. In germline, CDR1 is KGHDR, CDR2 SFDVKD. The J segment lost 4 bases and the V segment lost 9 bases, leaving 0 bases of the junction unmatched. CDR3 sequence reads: CATGTGNQPQHF. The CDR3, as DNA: TGTGCCACCGGGACAGGGAATCAGCCCCAGCATTTT.

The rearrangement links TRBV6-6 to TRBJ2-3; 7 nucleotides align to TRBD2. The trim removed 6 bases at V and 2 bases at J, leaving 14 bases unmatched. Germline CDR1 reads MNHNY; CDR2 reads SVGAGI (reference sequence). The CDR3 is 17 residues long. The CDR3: CASSALRPAGFTDTQYF. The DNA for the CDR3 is TGTGCCAGCAGCGCTCTGAGGCCAGCGGGGTTCACAGATACGCAGTATTTT.

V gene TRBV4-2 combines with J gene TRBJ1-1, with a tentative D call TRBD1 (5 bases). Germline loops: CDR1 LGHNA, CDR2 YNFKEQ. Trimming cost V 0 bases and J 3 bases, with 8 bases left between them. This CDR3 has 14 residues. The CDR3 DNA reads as TGTGCCAGCAGCCAAGATGCAGGGTACACTGAAGCTTTCTTT. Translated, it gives CASSQDAGYTEAFF.

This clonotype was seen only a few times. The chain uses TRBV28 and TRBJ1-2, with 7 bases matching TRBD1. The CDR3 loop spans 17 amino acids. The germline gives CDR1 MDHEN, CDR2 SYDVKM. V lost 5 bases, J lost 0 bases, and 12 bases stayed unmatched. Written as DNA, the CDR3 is TGTGCCAGCAGTAGCTCCGGGACAGTGGGGTCTAACTATGGCTACACCTTC. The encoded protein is CASSSSGTVGSNYGYTF.

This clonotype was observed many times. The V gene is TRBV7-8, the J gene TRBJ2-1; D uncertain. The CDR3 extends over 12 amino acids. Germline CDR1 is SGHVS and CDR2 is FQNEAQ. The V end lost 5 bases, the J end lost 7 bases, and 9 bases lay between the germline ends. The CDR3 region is CASSPTNNEQFF. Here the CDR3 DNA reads TGTGCCAGCAGCCCTACCAATAATGAGCAGTTCTTC.

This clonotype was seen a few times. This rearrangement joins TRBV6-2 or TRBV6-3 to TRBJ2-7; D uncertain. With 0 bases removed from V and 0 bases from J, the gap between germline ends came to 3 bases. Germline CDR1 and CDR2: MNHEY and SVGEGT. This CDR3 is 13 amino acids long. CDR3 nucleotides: TGTGCCAGCAGTTACTCTTCCTCCTACGAGCAGTACTTC. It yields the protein CASSYSSSYEQYF.

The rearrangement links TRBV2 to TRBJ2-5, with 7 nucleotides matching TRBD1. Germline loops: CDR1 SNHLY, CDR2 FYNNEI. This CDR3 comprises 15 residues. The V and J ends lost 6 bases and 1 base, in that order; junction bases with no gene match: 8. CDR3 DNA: TGTGCCAGCAGGGGGAGACAGGGATCCCAAGAGACCCAGTACTTC. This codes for CASRGRQGSQETQYF.

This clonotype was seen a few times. The CDR3 loop is CAIRESTGGGEQYF. Here the CDR3 DNA reads TGTGCCATCAGGGAATCGACAGGAGGGGGGGAGCAGTACTTC. V gene TRBV10-3 combines with J gene TRBJ2-7, with D possibly called TRBD1 or TRBD2 (6 bases each). V was cut by 6 bases and J by 7 bases, with 19 bases left in between. The CDR3 loop spans 14 amino acids. CDR1 is ENHRY, CDR2 SYGVKD, per germline.

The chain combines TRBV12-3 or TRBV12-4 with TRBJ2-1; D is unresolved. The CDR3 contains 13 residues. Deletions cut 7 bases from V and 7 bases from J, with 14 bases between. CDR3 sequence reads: CASTLGPLNEQFF. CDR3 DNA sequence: TGTGCCAGCACCCTTGGGCCGTTGAATGAGCAGTTCTTC.

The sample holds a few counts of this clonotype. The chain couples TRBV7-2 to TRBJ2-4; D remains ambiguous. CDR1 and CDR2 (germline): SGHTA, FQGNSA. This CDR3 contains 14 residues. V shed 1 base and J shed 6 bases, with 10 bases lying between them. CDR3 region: CASSLDAVLNIQYF. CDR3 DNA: TGTGCCAGCAGCTTAGACGCGGTGCTAAACATTCAGTACTTC.

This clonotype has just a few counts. CDR3 in DNA: TGTGCCAGCAGCGCTCCCGGGACTAGCGGATACAATGAGCAGTTCTTC. Residues: CASSAPGTSGYNEQFF. The chain links TRBV7-8 to TRBJ2-1; 11 positions agree with TRBD2. CDR3 length: 16 amino acids. CDR1 SGHVS and CDR2 FQNEAQ come from the germline V gene. With 5 bases clipped from V and 4 bases from J, the junction kept 7 bases outside the gene matches.

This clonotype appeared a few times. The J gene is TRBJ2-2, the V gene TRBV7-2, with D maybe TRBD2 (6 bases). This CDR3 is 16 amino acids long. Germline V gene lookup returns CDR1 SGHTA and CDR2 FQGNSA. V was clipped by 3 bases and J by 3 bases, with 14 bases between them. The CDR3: CASSFVAWGDTGELFF. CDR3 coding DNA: TGTGCCAGCAGCTTTGTTGCTTGGGGGGACACCGGGGAGCTGTTTTTT.

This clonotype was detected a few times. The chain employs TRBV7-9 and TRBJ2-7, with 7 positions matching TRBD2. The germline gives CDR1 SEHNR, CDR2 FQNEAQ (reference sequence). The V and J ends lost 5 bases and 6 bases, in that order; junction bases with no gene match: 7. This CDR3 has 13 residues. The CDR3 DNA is TGTGCCAGCAGCGCCCCATCTAGCGGCGAGCAGTACTTC. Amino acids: CASSAPSSGEQYF.

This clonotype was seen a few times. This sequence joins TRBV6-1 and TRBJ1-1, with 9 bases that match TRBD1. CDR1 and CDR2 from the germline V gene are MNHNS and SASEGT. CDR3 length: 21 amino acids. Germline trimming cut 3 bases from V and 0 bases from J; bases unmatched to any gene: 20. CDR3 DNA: TGTGCCAGCAGTGAGAGGGGCAGCGGGGACAGGGTGGGGCCCATGAACACTGAAGCTTTCTTT. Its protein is CASSERGSGDRVGPMNTEAFF.

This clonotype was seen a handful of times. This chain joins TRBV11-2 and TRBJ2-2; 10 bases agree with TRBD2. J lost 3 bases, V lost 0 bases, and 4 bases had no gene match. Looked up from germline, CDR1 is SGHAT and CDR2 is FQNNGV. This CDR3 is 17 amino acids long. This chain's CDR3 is CASSLEAGGPDTGELFF. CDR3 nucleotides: TGTGCCAGCAGCTTAGAAGCGGGGGGGCCGGACACCGGGGAGCTGTTTTTT.

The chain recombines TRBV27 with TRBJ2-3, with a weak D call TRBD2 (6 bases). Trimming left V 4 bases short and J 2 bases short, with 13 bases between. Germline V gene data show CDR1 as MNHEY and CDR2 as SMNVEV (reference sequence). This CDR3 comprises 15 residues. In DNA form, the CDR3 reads TGTGCCAGCAGTTGGGCGGGGACTTTCACAGATACGCAGTATTTT. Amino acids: CASSWAGTFTDTQYF.

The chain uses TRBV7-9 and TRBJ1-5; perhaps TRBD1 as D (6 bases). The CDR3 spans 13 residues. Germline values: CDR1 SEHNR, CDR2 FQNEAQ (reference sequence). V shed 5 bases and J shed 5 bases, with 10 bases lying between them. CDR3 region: CASSKEGDQPQHF. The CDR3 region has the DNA TGTGCCAGCAGCAAAGAGGGGGATCAGCCCCAGCATTTT.

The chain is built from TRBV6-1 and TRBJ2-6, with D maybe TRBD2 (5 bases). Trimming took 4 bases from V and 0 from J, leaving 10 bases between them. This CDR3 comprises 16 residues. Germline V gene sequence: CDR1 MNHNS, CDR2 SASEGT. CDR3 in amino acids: CASSVGLASGANVLTF. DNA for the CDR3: TGTGCCAGCAGTGTGGGCCTAGCCTCTGGGGCCAACGTCCTGACTTTC.

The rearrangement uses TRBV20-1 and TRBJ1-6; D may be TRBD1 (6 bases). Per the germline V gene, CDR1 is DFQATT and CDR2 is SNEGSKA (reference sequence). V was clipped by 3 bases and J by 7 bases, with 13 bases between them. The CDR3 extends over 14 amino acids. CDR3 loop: CSASWGAPNSPLHF. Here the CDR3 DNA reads TGCAGTGCTAGTTGGGGGGCCCCCAATTCACCCCTCCACTTT.

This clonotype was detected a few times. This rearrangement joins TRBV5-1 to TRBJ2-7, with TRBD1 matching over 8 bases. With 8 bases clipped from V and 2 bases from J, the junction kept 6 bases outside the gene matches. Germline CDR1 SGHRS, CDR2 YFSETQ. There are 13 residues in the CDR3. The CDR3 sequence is CASGQGEPYEQYF. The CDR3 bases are TGCGCCAGTGGACAGGGCGAACCCTACGAGCAGTACTTC.